These T cell receptor beta chains were read from a single sample in a study of beta chain features in type 1 diabetes. Measured with immunoSEQ multiplex PCR; TCRdb has only the in-frame clones, and not every one. Altogether about 270,000 clones are present, 14% being singletons, with the ten largest covering 0.017%. Input material: naive CD4+ T cells from blood. The receptors stem from a man younger than 40 with type 1 diabetes. CDR3s include the opening cysteine and the closing phenylalanine or tryptophan. Fields, in order: D gene, V gene, CDR3 protein. The D gene is left open where the match is weak.

TRBD1,TRBV4-1,CASSQGRRTGKNTEAFF
-,TRBV27,CASSFTGQPQHF
-,TRBV5-1,CASSLARNYNEQFF
-,TRBV5-6,CASTYGAGTEAFF
-,TRBV16,CASSQSGGITSYEQYF
TRBD1,TRBV6-6,CASSQEGQGKETQYF
-,TRBV5-6,CASSRQETQYF
TRBD1,TRBV5-6,CASSLTGVGQPQHF
-,TRBV4-2,CASTSAVAVSTDTQYF
TRBD1,TRBV9,CASSRTGGVTEAFF
TRBD1,TRBV7-8,CASSSRQGETQYF
-,TRBV4-3,CASSQEWQGGAFF
-,TRBV6-1,CASRTETQYF
-,TRBV5-6,CASSLGGDNTEAFF
TRBD1,TRBV2,CASRDRGEQYF
-,TRBV6-1,CASSDQMNTEAFF
TRBD1,TRBV7-9,CASSLGTGGHEQYF
TRBD1,TRBV11-1,CASSSPGTEETQYF
-,TRBV19,CASSKQEFYGYTF
TRBD1,TRBV18,CASSPGQGSYNEQFF
-,TRBV2,CASRTWRDSNQPQHF
TRBD2,TRBV7-8,CASSPRTSGAYEQYF
-,TRBV18,CASSPPGLPYEQYF
TRBD1,TRBV7-9,CASSFGDSSYNEQFF
-,TRBV19,CASNERSTNEKLFF
-,TRBV7-9,CASSFGVGSDTQYF
-,TRBV10-3,CAISDPLTGSYNEQFF
-,TRBV9,CASSVEGQGSKFNEQFF
-,TRBV7-8,CASSLGMNRYSNQPQHF
-,TRBV25-1,CASRKGIAETQYF
TRBD1,TRBV7-3,CASSPHEGATGELFF
-,TRBV19,CASSAPLDSNYGYTF
TRBD2,TRBV15,CATSRDLASGEETQYF
TRBD2,TRBV6-5,CASLAVVGADTQYF
-,TRBV5-1,CASSLDSAGNIQYF